The 28 T cell receptor beta chains presented below share a single source sample, sequenced in a study. MiXCR, run by TCRdb on the RT-PCR reads, gives a single entry per CDR3 protein. There are about 700,000 distinct CDR3 sequences in the sample; more than 13% occur only once, and roughly 3.9% lies in the top ten. Sequencing was carried out using memory CD4+ T cells from blood. The source of these receptors is a female donor in good health, serving as a healthy control.

The chain joins TRBV5-1 to TRBJ2-7; 7 bases are a match to TRBD1. J gave up 2 bases and V 1 base, and 6 bases lay outside the gene matches. Germline V gene sequence: CDR1 SGHRS, CDR2 YFSETQ. There are 15 residues in the CDR3. The CDR3 loop is CASSLSWTGAYEQYF. CDR3 DNA sequence: TGCGCCAGCAGCTTGTCTTGGACAGGTGCCTACGAGCAGTACTTC.

The genes are TRBV2 and TRBJ2-1; D is possibly TRBD2 (6 bases). CDR1 and CDR2 from the germline V gene are SNHLY and FYNNEI. The CDR3 is made up of 14 amino acids. V was shortened by 1 base and J by 6 bases, with 10 bases between the two germline ends. The CDR3 nucleotides are TGTGCCAGCAGTGAAGGAGGGAGGCCCAATGAGCAGTTCTTC. Translating it yields CASSEGGRPNEQFF. The full variable domain, completed using reference TRBV2 and TRBJ2-1, is EPEVTQTPSHQVTQMGQEVILRCVPISNHLYFYWYRQILGQKVEFLVSFYNNEISEKSEIFDDQFSVERPDGSNFTLKIRSTKLEDSAMYFCASSEGGRPNEQFFGPGTRLTVL.

This clonotype has only a few counts. The chain is built from TRBV24-1 and TRBJ2-3; 8 bases align to TRBD1. Trimming removed 1 base from V and 7 bases from J; junction bases left unmatched: 9. Germline loops: CDR1 KGHDR, CDR2 SFDVKD. This CDR3 region has 16 residues. Here the CDR3 reads CATSDLRGTGGHTQYF. The DNA of the CDR3 is TGTGCCACCAGTGATTTAAGAGGGACAGGAGGGCATACGCAGTATTTT.

The sample holds a few counts of this clonotype. The chain links TRBV6-2 or TRBV6-3 to TRBJ2-4; D call uncertain. The CDR3 consists of 13 residues. Per germline, CDR1 MNHEY and CDR2 SVGEGT. The CDR3: CASLPASRDIQYF. CDR3 bases: TGTGCTAGTCTTCCGGCGTCCCGGGACATTCAGTACTTC.

The chain employs TRBV30 and TRBJ1-2, with 7 bases that match TRBD1. V dropped 5 bases and J dropped 5; count of bases not matched to a gene: 11. Germline values: CDR1 GTSNPN, CDR2 SVGIG (reference sequence). The CDR3 has 14 residues. This CDR3 is CAWRWRQGSYGYTF. Here the CDR3 DNA reads TGTGCCTGGCGCTGGAGACAGGGCTCTTATGGCTACACCTTC.

The sample holds a few counts of this clonotype. This sequence joins TRBV6-2 or TRBV6-3 and TRBJ2-3; no clear D gene. Trimming pared 5 bases from V and 5 bases from J, leaving 23 bases between. Germline loops: CDR1 MNHEY, CDR2 SVGEGT. This CDR3 region has 17 residues. The DNA of the CDR3 is TGTGCCAGCAGTCAAATTGGAGTGGGTCCAGCAAGAGATACGCAGTATTTT. Translation: CASSQIGVGPARDTQYF.

The J gene is TRBJ2-2, the V gene TRBV20-1, with 15 bases fitting TRBD2. Germline values: CDR1 DFQATT, CDR2 SNEGSKA (reference sequence). CDR3 length: 18 amino acids. The V and J ends lost 7 bases and 5 bases, in that order; junction bases with no gene match: 14. The CDR3 DNA reads as TGCAGTGTCTCGGGACTAGCGGGAGGTTCGGGGAAGACCGGGGAGCTGTTTTTT. This sequence encodes CSVSGLAGGSGKTGELFF.

The chain is built from TRBV5-1 and TRBJ1-1, with 9 bases lining up with TRBD1. The junction had 6 bases not matched to a gene; V was cut back by 10 bases and J by 5 bases. CDR1 and CDR2 from the germline V gene are SGHRS and YFSETQ. The CDR3 extends over 12 amino acids. This CDR3 is CASRTGVTEAFF. DNA of the CDR3: TGCGCCTCACGGACAGGGGTGACTGAAGCTTTCTTT. Based on the CDR3 plus reference TRBV5-1 and TRBJ1-1, the full variable domain is KAGVTQTPRYLIKTRGQQVTLSCSPISGHRSVSWYQQTPGQGLQFLFEYFSETQRNKGNFPGRFSGRQFSNSRSEMNVSTLELGDSALYLCASRTGVTEAFFGQGTRLTVV.

This clonotype was seen more than once but under ten times. J is TRBJ2-7 and V is TRBV12-3 or TRBV12-4, with D tentatively TRBD2 (6 bases). The CDR3 runs to 14 residues. Deletions cut 1 base from V and 4 bases from J, with 11 bases between. The CDR3 reads CASSLVGLLYEQYF. The CDR3 DNA follows: TGTGCCAGCAGTTTAGTGGGACTGCTTTACGAGCAGTACTTC.

This clonotype was picked up many times. The chain uses TRBV29-1 and TRBJ2-7, with D hard to call. This CDR3 spans 12 amino acids. With 3 bases removed from V and 5 bases from J, the gap between germline ends came to 11 bases. Germline loops: CDR1 SQVTM, CDR2 ANQGSEA. Here the CDR3 reads CSVEGKEHEQYF. CDR3 DNA sequence: TGCAGCGTTGAGGGGAAGGAGCACGAGCAGTACTTC.

This CDR3 is CASSSPQDSYNEQFF. The CDR3 bases are TGTGCCAGCAGCTCCCCCCAGGACTCCTACAATGAGCAGTTCTTC. This sequence joins TRBV7-6 and TRBJ2-1, with D unresolved. The CDR3 has 15 residues. V dropped 4 bases and J dropped 0 bases, with 10 bases sitting between them. Per germline, CDR1 SGHVS and CDR2 FNYEAQ.

This clonotype was detected a few times. This chain connects TRBV6-1 to TRBJ1-2; 10 bases are shared with TRBD1. The CDR3 loop spans 15 amino acids. J gave up 4 bases and V 5 bases, and 7 bases lay outside the gene matches. In germline, CDR1 is MNHNS, CDR2 SASEGT. CDR3 DNA: TGTGCCAGCAGTCCGACAGGGGGCGCCCCCTATGGCTACACCTTC. It encodes CASSPTGGAPYGYTF.

The genes are TRBV7-2 and TRBJ1-1; no clear D gene. V lost 1 base to trimming and J lost 7 bases, with 13 bases between them. CDR1 is SGHTA, CDR2 FQGNSA, per germline. This CDR3 contains 14 residues. Written as DNA, the CDR3 is TGTGCCAGCAGCTTAGTGACCGGGAGTTTTGAAGCTTTCTTT. It translates to CASSLVTGSFEAFF.

This clonotype was seen a few times. Here the CDR3 reads CSAHNPGQDYEQYF. CDR3 coding DNA: TGCAGTGCTCACAACCCCGGACAGGACTACGAGCAGTACTTC. The genes are TRBV20-1 and TRBJ2-7; 7 nucleotides agree with TRBD1. The V segment lost 5 bases and the J segment 3 bases; nucleotides outside the gene matches: 10. This CDR3 comprises 14 residues. Germline V gene sequence: CDR1 DFQATT, CDR2 SNEGSKA (reference sequence).

This chain connects TRBV24-1 to TRBJ2-1, with D possibly being TRBD1 or TRBD2 (5 bases each). Between the trimmed V and J ends, which lost 4 bases and 3 bases, there was a span of 15 bases. This CDR3 region has 16 residues. CDR1 is KGHDR and CDR2 is SFDVKD in the germline V gene. CDR3 nucleotide sequence: TGTGCCACCAGTGACCCCACCGGGACCCTCTACAATGAGCAGTTCTTC. This translates into CATSDPTGTLYNEQFF.

Ten or more counts support this clonotype. This chain joins TRBV29-1 and TRBJ2-3; TRBD2 agrees at 7 bases. Germline CDR1 reads SQVTM; CDR2 reads ANQGSEA. CDR3 length: 15 amino acids. The CDR3, as DNA: TGCAGTGGCTCTCCTAGCGGCCAGAGCACAGATACGCAGTATTTT. Its protein product is CSGSPSGQSTDTQYF.

V is TRBV18 and J is TRBJ1-4, with no clear D. CDR3 size: 15 residues. Trimming stripped 2 bases from V and 10 bases from J, with 17 bases between. The germline V gene has CDR1 KGHSH and CDR2 LQKENI. CDR3 nucleotide sequence: TGTGCCAGCTCACCAGAACGGGCCCTCGGTGGAAAACTGTTTTTT. As protein: CASSPERALGGKLFF.

This clonotype appeared a few times. The rearrangement links TRBV6-5 to TRBJ1-1, with D hard to call. Looked up from germline, CDR1 is MNHEY and CDR2 is SVGAGI. The length of the CDR3 is 13 residues. Deletions cut 2 bases from V and 3 bases from J, with 7 bases between. The CDR3 sequence is CASSYNGDTEAFF. Here the CDR3 DNA reads TGTGCCAGCAGTTACAACGGAGACACTGAAGCTTTCTTT.

This clonotype has ten or more counts. CDR3 bases: TGCGCCAGCAGCCCCTGGGGGGCGGATGGCCTATATGGCAATGAGCAGTTCTTC. It specifies CASSPWGADGLYGNEQFF. The chain has TRBV5-1 and TRBJ2-1; D tentatively reads TRBD1 or TRBD2 (6 bases each). The CDR3 is 18 residues long. V was trimmed by 4 bases and J by 6 bases, leaving 26 bases between them. Germline V gene sequence: CDR1 SGHRS, CDR2 YFSETQ.

The chain carries TRBV6-5 and TRBJ2-1, with 12 bases aligning to TRBD2. Germline CDR1 is MNHEY and CDR2 is SVGAGI. This CDR3 spans 17 amino acids. V lost 2 bases, J lost 4 bases, and 6 bases stayed unmatched. CDR3 protein: CASSYAIGLAGYNEQFF. The CDR3 DNA reads TGTGCCAGCAGTTACGCTATTGGACTAGCGGGGTACAATGAGCAGTTCTTC.

As for this clonotype: The germline gene is not matched at one end of the junction; a read error may be the cause. This chain connects TRBV6-5 to TRBJ1-5, with a weak D call TRBD1 (5 bases). CDR3 size: 17 residues. The V gene's germline CDR1 is MNHEY and CDR2 SVGAGI. The CDR3 protein is CASSHNPGPGSNRPQHF. CDR3 nucleotides: TGTGCCAGCAGTCACAATCCGGGACCAGGGAGCAATCGGCCCCAGCATTTT.

This clonotype occurred a few times. This chain joins TRBV27 and TRBJ2-1; 9 bases map to TRBD2. The CDR3 loop spans 16 amino acids. J was trimmed by 2 bases and V by 2 bases; bases with no gene match: 4. Germline loops: CDR1 MNHEY, CDR2 SMNVEV (reference sequence). CDR3 coding DNA: TGTGCCAGCAGTTTAGCGGGAGGGAGGACCTACAATGAGCAGTTCTTC. As protein: CASSLAGGRTYNEQFF.

This clonotype was counted a few times. The chain recombines TRBV7-2 with TRBJ2-7; 8 nucleotides agree with TRBD2. This CDR3 region has 15 residues. V lost 5 bases and J lost 6; bases outside the gene matches: 12. Germline lookup yields CDR1 SGHTA and CDR2 FQGNSA. CDR3 in DNA: TGTGCCAGCAGCATTAGCGGGATGCTTGGCTCCGAGCAGTACTTC. Translating it yields CASSISGMLGSEQYF.

The CDR3 region has the DNA TGTGCCAGCAGTTCCTCGATCTCCTACGAGCAGTACTTC. This codes for CASSSSISYEQYF. This chain links TRBV27 with TRBJ2-7; D uncertain. Germline-derived CDR1 and CDR2 are MNHEY and SMNVEV (reference sequence). This CDR3 has 13 residues. V was clipped by 4 bases and J by 0 bases, with 7 bases between them.

This clonotype has ten or more counts. The CDR3 DNA is TGCGCCAGCAGCTTGTCGCGGCTAGCGGGAGCGAGGGTTACCTACGAGCAGTACTTC. Translation gives CASSLSRLAGARVTYEQYF. This rearrangement joins TRBV5-1 to TRBJ2-7; TRBD2 matches at 10 bases. Losses at the gene ends were 1 base for V and 2 bases for J; bases not matched to a gene: 15. The germline CDR1 and CDR2 sequences are SGHRS and YFSETQ. The CDR3 consists of 19 residues.

The V and J genes are TRBV5-4 and TRBJ1-1; TRBD1 is a possible D gene (6 bases). CDR1 SGHNT and CDR2 YYREEE come from the germline V gene (reference sequence). The CDR3 is 13 residues long. Between the trimmed V and J ends, which lost 5 bases and 6 bases, there was a span of 14 bases. In nucleotides, the CDR3 is TGTGCCAGCAGAGAGGACAGCCGATCTGAAGCTTTCTTT. This translates into CASREDSRSEAFF.

This clonotype was counted ten times or more. This chain joins TRBV5-1 and TRBJ1-2; D remains ambiguous. V was clipped by 4 bases and J by 3 bases, with 16 bases between them. Germline-derived CDR1 and CDR2 are SGHRS and YFSETQ. This CDR3 is 15 amino acids long. The CDR3 loop is CASSDNTGIHYGYTF. The CDR3 bases are TGCGCCAGCAGCGATAACACCGGGATTCACTATGGCTACACCTTC.

This clonotype was detected ten times or more. The chain employs TRBV5-1 and TRBJ2-1, with 9 positions matching TRBD2. V lost 2 bases, J lost 1 base, and 4 bases stayed unmatched. The germline gives CDR1 SGHRS, CDR2 YFSETQ. This CDR3 region has 16 residues. In DNA form, the CDR3 reads TGCGCCAGCAGCTTTAGCGGGAGTAGTTCCTACAATGAGCAGTTCTTC. Translating gives CASSFSGSSSYNEQFF.